This is a list of T cell receptor beta chains from one sample in a study of T cell clones after liver transplantation. The protocol was immunoSEQ multiplex PCR, while the TCRdb copy is restricted to in-frame clones and leaves out a portion. The table includes nearly 55,000 clones, 65% to 85% detected once. This specimen consisted of CD4+ T cells from blood, obtained before liver transplant. The receptors shown here come from a human donor who received a liver transplant. Each CDR3 is given with its conserved first and last residue. D genes are given only for firm matches. The listing skips clone size in some rows; elsewhere it reads once, few, many or a size class.

J	V	D	size	DNA	CDR3
TRBJ2-2	TRBV7-2	-	-	TGTGCCAGCAGGTCCCTACAGGGCTCCGGGGAGCTGTTTTTT	CASRSLQGSGELFF
TRBJ1-5	TRBV19	TRBD1	-	TGTGCCAGTAGGAGCCGGGACAGGGGGGTCAATCAGCCCCAGCATTTT	CASRSRDRGVNQPQHF
TRBJ2-1	TRBV5-1	TRBD2	-	TGCGCCAGCAGCCCCACTAGCGGGAGCCACAATGAGCAGTTCTTC	CASSPTSGSHNEQFF
TRBJ2-5	TRBV5-4	TRBD1	-	TGTGCCAGCAGCAGGACAGGCCGCCAAGAGACCCAGTACTTC	CASSRTGRQETQYF
TRBJ2-5	TRBV7-2	TRBD1	-	TGTGCCAGCAGCTTAGCTCTGGACAGGGAAAGGGCCCAGTACTTC	CASSLALDRERAQYF
TRBJ2-5	TRBV27	-	-	TGTGCCAGCAGTGTCAGGAGCCAAGAGACCCAGTACTTC	CASSVRSQETQYF
TRBJ1-3	TRBV5-1	TRBD1	-	TGCGCCAGCAGCCTTCCGACAGGGTTGTCTGGAAACACCATATATTTT	CASSLPTGLSGNTIYF
TRBJ1-2	TRBV6-4	TRBD1	once	TGTGCCAGCAGTAATCCGGGGACAGGGGGCTACACCTTC	CASSNPGTGGYTF
TRBJ1-1	TRBV7-9	-	-	TGTGCCAGCAGCTTAGCGGCAGGTCATTACGCTGAAGCTTTCTTT	CASSLAAGHYAEAFF
TRBJ2-1	TRBV28	TRBD2	few	TGTGCCAGCGGGGGGGAGCGCCATGAGCAGTTCTTC	CASGGERHEQFF
TRBJ2-1	TRBV6-6	TRBD1	-	TGTGCCAGCCAGAGACAGGGTTCCGATGAGCAGTTCTTC	CASQRQGSDEQFF
TRBJ2-1	TRBV4-1	-	-	TGCGCCAGCAGCCACTACAATGAGCAGTTCTTC	CASSHYNEQFF
TRBJ1-1	TRBV10-3	-	-	TGTGCCATCAGTCCGGGCTCCCGGGGCACTGAAGCTTTCTTT	CAISPGSRGTEAFF
TRBJ1-6	TRBV9	-	-	TGTGCCAGCAGCGCCCTAGCACAGGCCGATTCACCCCTCCACTTT	CASSALAQADSPLHF
TRBJ2-1	TRBV29-1	TRBD1	-	TGCAGCGTGCAGGGGGCGGATAATGAGCAGTTCTTC	CSVQGADNEQFF
TRBJ1-1	TRBV5-6	-	-	TGTGCCAGCAGCCTAAGACAGACGAGGAACACTGAAGCTTTCTTT	CASSLRQTRNTEAFF
TRBJ1-5	TRBV7-2	-	few	TGTGCCAGCAGCTTAGCACGGGGGCCCAATCAGCCCCAGCATTTT	CASSLARGPNQPQHF
TRBJ2-3	TRBV6-6	-	few	TGTGCCAGCACCCTAAACCGAGGGGTCGCTACGCAGTATTTT	CASTLNRGVATQYF
TRBJ2-6	TRBV7-3	-	-	TGTGCCAGCAGCCCCGGTGTGGGGTCTGGGGCCAACGTCCTGACTTTC	CASSPGVGSGANVLTF
TRBJ2-6	TRBV11-1	-	-	TGTGCCAGCAGCTTAAGTGACTCTGGGGCCAACGTCCTGACTTTC	CASSLSDSGANVLTF
TRBJ2-7	TRBV28	TRBD1	few	TGTGCCAGCAGTACTCCTTTAGGACAGGGGGCTATCCAGTACTTC	CASSTPLGQGAIQYF
TRBJ2-7	TRBV9	-	few	TGTGCCAGCAGCGTAGATCGGGGGGAGCAGTACTTC	CASSVDRGEQYF
TRBJ1-2	TRBV25-1	-	-	TGTGCCAGCAGTGAATATGAGACCACTGGGGGCTACACCTTC	CASSEYETTGGYTF
TRBJ1-4	TRBV6-6	TRBD1	-	TGTGCCAGCAGTTACGACAGGGGGTACGAAAAACTGTTTTTT	CASSYDRGYEKLFF
TRBJ2-2	TRBV7-2	-	-	TGTGCCAGCAGCTTAGACAGGGGACTACTCACCGGGGAGCTGTTTTTT	CASSLDRGLLTGELFF
TRBJ2-7	TRBV18	-	-	TGTGCCAGCTCACCAGACACGAATTACGAGCAGTACTTC	CASSPDTNYEQYF
TRBJ1-2	TRBV10-3	TRBD1	-	TGTGCCTCCCGCCGGGACAGCGACTATGGCTACACCTTC	CASRRDSDYGYTF
TRBJ2-5	TRBV7-9	-	-	TGTGCCAGCAGCTTAAGGATGGAGACCCAGTACTTC	CASSLRMETQYF
TRBJ2-1	TRBV14	-	-	TGTGCCAGCAGCCAGATATCGGACGCTACCTACAATGAGCAGTTCTTC	CASSQISDATYNEQFF
TRBJ2-7	TRBV28	TRBD2	medium-sized	TGTGCCAGCAGTTTAAACGCGGGAGGCTCCTACGAGCAGTACTTC	CASSLNAGGSYEQYF
TRBJ2-3	TRBV2	-	-	TGTGCCAGCAGTGATCCCCAACCGGGACTGACAGATACGCAGTATTTT	CASSDPQPGLTDTQYF
TRBJ1-2	TRBV14	TRBD1	-	TGTGCCAGCAGCCCCTTTCGTCAGGGGGCGTTTGGCTACACCTTC	CASSPFRQGAFGYTF
TRBJ1-3	TRBV29-1	-	-	TGCAGCGTTGAAGATGGGTGGAGCGGTGGAAACACCATATATTTT	CSVEDGWSGGNTIYF
TRBJ2-7	TRBV5-5	TRBD1	few	TGTGCCAGCAGCGTCCGGGACAGGGGGCTGACCGCCTACGAGCAGTACTTC	CASSVRDRGLTAYEQYF
TRBJ2-5	TRBV29-1	TRBD1	-	TGCAGCGTGGGGAAGGGTAGAGACAGGGGTCAAGAGACCCAGTACTTC	CSVGKGRDRGQETQYF
TRBJ2-1	TRBV19	-	-	TGTGCCAGTAGTATTCCCTTCAATGAGCAGTTCTTC	CASSIPFNEQFF
TRBJ2-7	TRBV19	TRBD1	-	TGTGCCAGTAGTCGAGACTCCGGGACAGGGATTATCTACGAGCAGTACTTC	CASSRDSGTGIIYEQYF
TRBJ2-5	TRBV5-4	-	once	TGTGCCAGCAGCTTGGAATCCCCAGGGGACGAGACCCAGTACTTC	CASSLESPGDETQYF
TRBJ2-1	TRBV5-1	-	-	TGCGCCAGCAGCTTGGCCACTTACAATGAGCAGTTCTTC	CASSLATYNEQFF
TRBJ2-7	TRBV21-1	-	-	TGTGCCAGCAACCCTTGGACAGGGAACAACGAGCAGTACTTC	CASNPWTGNNEQYF
TRBJ1-5	TRBV12-5	-	-	TGTGCTAGTGGTTTACCTCTAAGCAATCAGCCCCAGCATTTT	CASGLPLSNQPQHF
TRBJ2-3	TRBV7-2	-	-	TGTGCCAGCAGCCCCGGGACACTAAGAGTGACAGATACGCAGTATTTT	CASSPGTLRVTDTQYF
TRBJ2-1	TRBV11-2	TRBD2	-	TGTGCCAGCAGCTTAGCCGGGACTAGGCTCACTCCGGAGCAGTTCTTC	CASSLAGTRLTPEQFF
TRBJ2-2	TRBV11-3	-	-	TGTGCCAGCAGCTTAGTTGTCTCCGGGGAGCTGTTTTTT	CASSLVVSGELFF
TRBJ1-6	TRBV5-5	-	-	TGTGCCAGCACCCGACGGTCGAGTGATTCACCCCTCCACTTT	CASTRRSSDSPLHF
TRBJ2-6	TRBV6-1	-	-	TGTGCCAGCAGTGCGGGGACCTCTGGGGCCAACGTCCTGACTTTC	CASSAGTSGANVLTF
TRBJ1-4	TRBV4-1	-	-	TGCGCCAGCAGCCAAGAGGGGCGATTGGATGGAGAAAAACTGTTTTTT	CASSQEGRLDGEKLFF
TRBJ2-6	TRBV27	-	-	TGTGCCAGCAGTTTCGACGGCTCTGGGGCCAACGTCCTGACTTTC	CASSFDGSGANVLTF
TRBJ2-6	TRBV10-3	TRBD1	once	TGTGCCATCAGATCGACAGGGGGGAGGGCTGGGGCCAACGTCCTGACTTTC	CAIRSTGGRAGANVLTF
TRBJ2-4	TRBV6-1	TRBD1	-	TGTGCCAGCAGGAACAGGGGCTTCCGGTACTTC	CASRNRGFRYF
TRBJ1-4	TRBV5-1	TRBD1	-	TGCGCCAGCAGCTTGGGGCCGACAGGGGCGGGAGAAAAACTGTTTTTT	CASSLGPTGAGEKLFF
TRBJ2-5	TRBV15	TRBD2	-	TGTGCCACCAGCCCGAGTGGGTCCGGACTAGTCCAAGAGACCCAGTACTTC	CATSPSGSGLVQETQYF
TRBJ2-3	TRBV9	-	once	TGTGCCAGCAGCGTTTTGGGGTCCAACACAGATACGCAGTATTTT	CASSVLGSNTDTQYF
TRBJ2-5	TRBV10-3	TRBD2	-	TGTGCCATCAGTGAGGGGGTAGCGGGAGGCCAAGAGACCCAGTACTTC	CAISEGVAGGQETQYF
TRBJ1-2	TRBV6-6	TRBD1	-	TGTGCCAGCAGTTTCCAAACCGGGACAGCAGGCTACACCTTC	CASSFQTGTAGYTF
TRBJ2-7	TRBV25-1	TRBD1	-	TGTGCCAGCAGTGAATTTGGGACAGGGGGTTACGAGCAGTACTTC	CASSEFGTGGYEQYF